This T cell receptor (beta chain) was sequenced in a study of T cell repertoires in cytomegalovirus infection. Study outcomes and limitations: CMV-specific TCR beta clonotypes restricted by HLA-C were the ones dominating the ex vivo response.

To note about this clonotype: The antigen is unknown.

The CDR3 loop spans 16 amino acids. Germline V gene lookup returns CDR1 SGDLS and CDR2 YYNGEE. Trimming removed 0 bases from V and 0 bases from J, with 12 bases in between. TCRdb itself ran the reads through MiXCR, one entry per CDR3 protein. The sample has about 920,000 distinct CDR3 sequences, 30% to 40% seen once. The sequence came from a human donor in good health (CMV status not recorded). Some clones in this sample may be carry-over from other donors' samples. This rearrangement joins TRBV9 to TRBJ1-1, with D uncertain. Sequenced material: cultured CD8+ T cells from PBMCs, taken from culture after CMV antigen stimulation. The CDR3 DNA reads as TGTGCCAGCAGCGTAGGGGGAGGGAACATGAACACTGAAGCTTTCTTT. This translates into CASSVGGGNMNTEAFF.